This TCR beta chain was sequenced during a study of blood T cells in healthy people across ages. Study-wide results and caveats: It was held that the diversity estimates obtained from one million T cells were underestimates.

About this clonotype: What it binds is not known.

Per-sample PBMC isolation yielded at least 6 million cells. A second PCR of 7 to 11 cycles used a sample-barcoded 5' primer and a J-beta primer mix. TCRdb independently ran MiXCR on the 5' RACE reads; one entry per CDR3 protein. The data hold around 620,000 distinct CDR3 sequences, with 25% to 30% observed a single time. Per the germline V gene, CDR1 is DFQATT and CDR2 is SNEGSKA (reference sequence). Deletions cut 0 bases from V and 8 bases from J, with 22 bases between. This CDR3 is built from 17 residues. The chain couples TRBV20-1 to TRBJ2-2; D may be TRBD2 (6 bases). The receptor was isolated from a woman in her sixties or seventies in good health. Sequencing used blood. The CDR3 bases are TGCAGTGCTAGAGATAGGAGGGCAGGGACGAGCACTGGGGAGCTGTTTTTT. Translated, it gives CSARDRRAGTSTGELFF.